This T cell receptor beta chain was observed in a study of CD8+ T cells in alopecia areata. Study-wide context: In an open-label trial, patients got 5 to 10 mg tofacitinib twice daily.

Extracted from the samples, RNA was reverse transcribed into cDNA to serve as the sequencing template. Generated by immunoSEQ multiplex PCR, the TCRdb table keeps only in-frame clones and is missing some. The sample records about 150,000 clones, 45% to 60% being singletons. This clone was observed a few times. Peripheral blood, together with lesional scalp punch biopsies, was collected from alopecia areata patients. Researchers picked out CD4+ and CD8+ T cells from PBMCs by sorting. This receptor was taken from a human donor with alopecia areata. This material consisted of CD8+ T cells sorted from blood, taken at week 0.

The CDR3 region is CSVEERTASYNEQFF. CDR3 in DNA: TGCAGCGTTGAAGAGAGGACAGCATCCTACAATGAGCAGTTCTTC. The chain is built from TRBV29-1 and TRBJ2-1; tentative D call: TRBD1 (6 bases). The CDR3 is made up of 15 amino acids. Germline lookup yields CDR1 SQVTM and CDR2 ANQGSEA. Trimming stripped 0 bases from V and 1 base from J, with 10 bases between.